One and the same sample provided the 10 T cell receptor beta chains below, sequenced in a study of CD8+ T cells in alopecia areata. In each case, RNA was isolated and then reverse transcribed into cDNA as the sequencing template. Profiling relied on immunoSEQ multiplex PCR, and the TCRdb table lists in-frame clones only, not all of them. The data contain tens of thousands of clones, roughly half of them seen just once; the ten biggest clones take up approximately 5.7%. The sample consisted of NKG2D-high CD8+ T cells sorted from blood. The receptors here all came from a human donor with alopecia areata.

CDR3 sequence reads: CSVEGRVTQYF. CDR3 DNA sequence: TGCAGCGTTGAGGGACGTGTGACCCAGTACTTC. The chain joins TRBV29-1 to TRBJ2-5; D tentatively fits TRBD1 or TRBD2 (5 bases each). The ends were cut back, 3 bases at V and 7 bases at J, with 9 bases in the middle. Germline values: CDR1 SQVTM, CDR2 ANQGSEA. This CDR3 is built from 11 residues. Using reference TRBV29-1 and TRBJ2-5 for the parts outside the CDR3, the full variable domain is SAVISQKPSRDICQRGTSLTIQCQVDSQVTMMFWYRQQPGQSLTLIATANQGSEATYESGFVIDKFPISRPNLTFSTLTVSNMSPEDSSIYLCSVEGRVTQYFGPGTRLLVL.

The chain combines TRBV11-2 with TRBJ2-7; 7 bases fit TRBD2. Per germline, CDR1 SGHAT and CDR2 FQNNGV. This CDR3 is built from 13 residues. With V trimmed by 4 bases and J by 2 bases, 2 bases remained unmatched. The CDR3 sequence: CASSSGTTYEQYF. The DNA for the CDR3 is TGTGCCAGCAGCTCCGGGACTACCTACGAGCAGTACTTC.

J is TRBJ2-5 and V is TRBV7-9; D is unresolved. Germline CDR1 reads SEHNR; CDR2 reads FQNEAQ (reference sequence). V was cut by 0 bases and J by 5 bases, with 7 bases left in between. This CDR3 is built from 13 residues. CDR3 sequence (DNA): TGTGCCAGCAGCTTAGCAGGGTGGGAGACCCAGTACTTC. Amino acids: CASSLAGWETQYF.

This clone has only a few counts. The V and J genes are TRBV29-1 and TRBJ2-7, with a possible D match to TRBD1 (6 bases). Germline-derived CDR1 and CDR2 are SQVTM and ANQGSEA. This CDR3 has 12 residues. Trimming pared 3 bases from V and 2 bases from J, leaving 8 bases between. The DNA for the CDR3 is TGCAGCGTTGAGGGGGCAACCTACGAGCAGTACTTC. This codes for CSVEGATYEQYF.

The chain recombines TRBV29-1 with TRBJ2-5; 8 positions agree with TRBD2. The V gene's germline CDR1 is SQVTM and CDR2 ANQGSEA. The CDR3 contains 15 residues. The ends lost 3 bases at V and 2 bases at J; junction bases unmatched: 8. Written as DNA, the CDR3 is TGCAGCGTTGATGGGCTAGCGGGTACACAAGAGACCCAGTACTTC. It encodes CSVDGLAGTQETQYF. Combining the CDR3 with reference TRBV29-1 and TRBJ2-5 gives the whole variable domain SAVISQKPSRDICQRGTSLTIQCQVDSQVTMMFWYRQQPGQSLTLIATANQGSEATYESGFVIDKFPISRPNLTFSTLTVSNMSPEDSSIYLCSVDGLAGTQETQYFGPGTRLLVL.

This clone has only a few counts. CDR3 bases: TGTGCCAGCAGCTCTCGGGACAGCGGCAATCAGCCCCAGCATTTT. Translated: CASSSRDSGNQPQHF. The chain carries TRBV7-9 and TRBJ1-5; 7 bases map to TRBD1. The CDR3 contains 15 residues. Germline CDR1 is SEHNR and CDR2 is FQNEAQ (reference sequence). V lost 4 bases, J lost 2 bases, and 5 bases stayed unmatched.

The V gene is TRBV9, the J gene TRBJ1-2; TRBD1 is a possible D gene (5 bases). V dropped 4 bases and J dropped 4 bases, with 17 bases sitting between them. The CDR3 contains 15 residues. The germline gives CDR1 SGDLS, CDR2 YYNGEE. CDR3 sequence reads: CASSSPVGVGYGYTF. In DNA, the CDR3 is TGTGCCAGCAGCTCTCCAGTAGGGGTTGGCTATGGCTACACCTTC.

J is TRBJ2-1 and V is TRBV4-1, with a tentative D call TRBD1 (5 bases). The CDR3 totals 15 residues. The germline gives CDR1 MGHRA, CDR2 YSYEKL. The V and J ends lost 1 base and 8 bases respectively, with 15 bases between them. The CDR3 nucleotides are TGCGCCAGCAGCCAAGCCCTAGGGGTGGTCGATGAGCAGTTCTTC. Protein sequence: CASSQALGVVDEQFF.

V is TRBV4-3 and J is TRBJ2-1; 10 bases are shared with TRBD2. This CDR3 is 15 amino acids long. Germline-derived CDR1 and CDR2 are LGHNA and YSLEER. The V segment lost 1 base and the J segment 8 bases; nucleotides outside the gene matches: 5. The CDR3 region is CASSQASGRAHEQFF. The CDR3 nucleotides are TGCGCCAGCAGCCAAGCCAGCGGGAGGGCCCATGAGCAGTTCTTC.

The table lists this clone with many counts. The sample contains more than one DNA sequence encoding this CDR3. The CDR3 protein is CASSQDRSSYEQYF. Written as DNA, the CDR3 is TGCGCCAGCAGCCAAGACAGGTCGTCCTACGAGCAGTACTTC. The chain employs TRBV4-3 and TRBJ2-7; no clear D gene. V was pared by 0 bases and J by 1 base, with 7 bases between. The CDR3 runs 14 residues. The germline V gene encodes CDR1 LGHNA and CDR2 YSLEER.